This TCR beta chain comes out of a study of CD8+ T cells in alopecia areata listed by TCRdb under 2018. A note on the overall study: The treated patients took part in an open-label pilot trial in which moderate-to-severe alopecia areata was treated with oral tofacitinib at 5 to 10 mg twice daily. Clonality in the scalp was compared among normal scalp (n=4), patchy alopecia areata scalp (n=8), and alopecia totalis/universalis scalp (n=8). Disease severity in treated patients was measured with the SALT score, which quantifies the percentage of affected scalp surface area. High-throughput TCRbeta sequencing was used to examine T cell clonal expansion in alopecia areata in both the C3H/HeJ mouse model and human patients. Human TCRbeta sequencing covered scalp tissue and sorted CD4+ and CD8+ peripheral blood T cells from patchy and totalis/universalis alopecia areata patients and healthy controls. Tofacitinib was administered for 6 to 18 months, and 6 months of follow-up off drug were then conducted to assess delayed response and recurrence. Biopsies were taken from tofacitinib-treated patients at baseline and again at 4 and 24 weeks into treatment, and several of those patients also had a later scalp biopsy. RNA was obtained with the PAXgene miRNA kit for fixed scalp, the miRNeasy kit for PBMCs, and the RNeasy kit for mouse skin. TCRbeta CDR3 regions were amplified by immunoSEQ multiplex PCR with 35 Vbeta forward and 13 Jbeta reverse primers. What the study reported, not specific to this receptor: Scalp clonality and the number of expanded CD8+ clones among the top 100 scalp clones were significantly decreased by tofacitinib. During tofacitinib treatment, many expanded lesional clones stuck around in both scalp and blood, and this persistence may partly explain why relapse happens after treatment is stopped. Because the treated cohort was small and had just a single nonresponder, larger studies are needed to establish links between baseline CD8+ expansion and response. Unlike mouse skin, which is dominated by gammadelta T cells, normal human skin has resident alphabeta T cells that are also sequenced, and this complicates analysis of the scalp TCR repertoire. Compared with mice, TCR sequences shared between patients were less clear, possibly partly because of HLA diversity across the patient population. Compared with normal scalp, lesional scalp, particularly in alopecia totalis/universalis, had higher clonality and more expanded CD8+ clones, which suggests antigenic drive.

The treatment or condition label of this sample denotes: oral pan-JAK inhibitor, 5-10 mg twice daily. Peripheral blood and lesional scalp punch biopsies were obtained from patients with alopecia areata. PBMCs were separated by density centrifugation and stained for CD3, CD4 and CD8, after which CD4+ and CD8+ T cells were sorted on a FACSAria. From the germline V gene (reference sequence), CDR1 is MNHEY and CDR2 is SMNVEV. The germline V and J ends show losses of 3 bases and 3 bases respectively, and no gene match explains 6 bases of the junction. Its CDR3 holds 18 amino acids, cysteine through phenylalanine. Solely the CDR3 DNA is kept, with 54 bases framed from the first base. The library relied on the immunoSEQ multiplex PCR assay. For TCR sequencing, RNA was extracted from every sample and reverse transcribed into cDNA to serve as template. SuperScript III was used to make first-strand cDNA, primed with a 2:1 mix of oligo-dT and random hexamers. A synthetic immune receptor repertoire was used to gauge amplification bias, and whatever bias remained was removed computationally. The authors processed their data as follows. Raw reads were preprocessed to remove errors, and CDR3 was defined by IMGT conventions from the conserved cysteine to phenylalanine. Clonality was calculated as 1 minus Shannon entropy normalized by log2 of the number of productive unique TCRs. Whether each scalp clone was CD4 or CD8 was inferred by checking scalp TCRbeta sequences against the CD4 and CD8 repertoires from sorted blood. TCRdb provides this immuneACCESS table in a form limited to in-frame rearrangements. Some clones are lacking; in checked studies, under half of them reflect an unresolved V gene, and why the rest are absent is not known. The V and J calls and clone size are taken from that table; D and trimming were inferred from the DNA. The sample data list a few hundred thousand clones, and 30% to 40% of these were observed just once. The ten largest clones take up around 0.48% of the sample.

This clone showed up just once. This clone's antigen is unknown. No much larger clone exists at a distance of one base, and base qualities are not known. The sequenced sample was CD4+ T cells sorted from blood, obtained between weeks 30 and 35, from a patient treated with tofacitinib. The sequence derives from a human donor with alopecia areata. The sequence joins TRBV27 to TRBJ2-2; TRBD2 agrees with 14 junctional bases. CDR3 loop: CASSFETSGRAYTGELFF. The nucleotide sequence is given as TGTGCCAGCAGTTTCGAGACTAGCGGGAGGGCGTACACCGGGGAGCTGTTTTTT.